This TCR beta chain emerged from a study of STAT5B mutations in CD4+ large granular lymphocyte leukemia. Study findings and constraints: Main leukemic clonotypes were patient-specific, but more than 20% appeared at low frequency elsewhere. 8/27 top patient clones versus 2/35 control clones were TRBV06-family. Higher CD4+ than CD8+ T-LGLL clonality might reflect small sample size.

Sequencing was at survey level. Using immunoSEQ multiplex PCR, the repertoire was profiled, and TCRdb retains in-frame clones only, with some absent. Of about 40,000 clones in the sample, roughly 79% were seen once. Germline V gene data show CDR1 as MNHEY and CDR2 as SMNVEV (reference sequence). The CDR3 loop spans 14 amino acids. Losses at the gene ends were 4 bases for V and 5 bases for J; bases not matched to a gene: 6. The table lists this clone with a count of one. Its antigen is as yet unknown. The specimen sequenced was CD4+ T cells from blood buffy coats. The chain couples TRBV27 to TRBJ2-7; 9 nucleotides align to TRBD1. The TCR sequence derives from a human donor in good health. The CDR3 here is CASSYWDRVHEQYF. The CDR3 region has the DNA TGTGCCAGCAGTTACTGGGACAGGGTCCACGAGCAGTACTTC.